Listed below are T cell receptor beta chains from one sample, sequenced in a study of OX40 agonist ivuxolimab in advanced cancers. Data came from immunoSEQ multiplex PCR; TCRdb stores just in-frame clones and leaves some out. The table has some 52,000 clones, approximately 94% seen once. The material sequenced was CD4+ or CD8+ T cells sorted from blood, taken in a trial of the OX40 agonist ivuxolimab. These receptors were collected from an adult with an advanced solid tumor such as melanoma, head and neck, liver or kidney cancer. CDR3s include the opening cysteine and the closing phenylalanine or tryptophan. The D gene is left open where the match is weak. Clone size, where shown, is once, few, many, or a class for clones that have expanded.

V: TRBV9; J: TRBJ2-5; size: few; D: NA; DNA: TGTGCCAGCAGCCCCGAGCAGGGTGGGGAGACCCAGTACTTC; CDR3: CASSPEQGGETQYF
V: TRBV7-3; J: TRBJ2-3; size: NA; D: NA; DNA: TGTGCCAGCAGCTTAACAGTCCCAGATACGCAGTATTTT; CDR3: CASSLTVPDTQYF
V: TRBV18; J: TRBJ2-7; size: NA; D: TRBD1; DNA: TGTGCCAGCTCGGGACAGGGGGCTAGATGGAGGGAGCAGTACTTC; CDR3: CASSGQGARWREQYF
V: TRBV4-1; J: TRBJ2-1; size: NA; D: NA; DNA: TGCGCCAGCAGCCAAGATTACCCGGGATCCTACAATGAGCAGTTCTTC; CDR3: CASSQDYPGSYNEQFF
V: TRBV7-9; J: TRBJ2-7; size: NA; D: NA; DNA: TGTGCCAGCAGCTTGCACCAGACGGAGCAGTACTTC; CDR3: CASSLHQTEQYF
V: TRBV11-3; J: TRBJ2-7; size: NA; D: NA; DNA: TGTGCCAGCAGCCACCTGGACGGAGACTACGAGCAGTACTTC; CDR3: CASSHLDGDYEQYF
V: TRBV11-2; J: TRBJ2-3; size: NA; D: TRBD2; DNA: TGTGCCAGCAGCCTCAAGCGGGGGACGGTCACAACCACAGATACGCAGTATTTT; CDR3: CASSLKRGTVTTTDTQYF
V: TRBV19; J: TRBJ1-5; size: NA; D: NA; DNA: TGTGCCAGTAGTATACTCCCAGGGGCTAGCAATCAGCCCCAGCATTTT; CDR3: CASSILPGASNQPQHF
V: TRBV27; J: TRBJ2-1; size: NA; D: NA; DNA: TGTGCCAGCAGCACGACTAGAATGGATGAGCAGTTCTTC; CDR3: CASSTTRMDEQFF
V: TRBV5-5; J: TRBJ2-3; size: NA; D: TRBD2; DNA: TGTGCCAGCAGCTTTTTAGCGGGAGGAGTAGATACGCAGTATTTT; CDR3: CASSFLAGGVDTQYF